What follows are 23 T cell receptor beta chains derived from one specimen sequenced in a study of T-cell reconstitution after alpha-beta-depleted transplantation in children. TCRbeta library preparation incorporated unique molecular identifiers. TCRdb redid the calling of the PCR reads with MiXCR, one entry per CDR3 protein. The sample has 700,000 to 850,000 distinct CDR3 sequences, roughly 15% seen once; the top ten hold approximately 5%. The sequencing used PBMCs, mostly from graft donor cells, collected 360 days after TCRalphabeta/CD19-depleted stem cell transplant. All receptors derive from a male patient between 10 and 17 years old who had a stem cell transplant for acute lymphoblastic leukemia, so the T cells may come from the graft donor.

The V and J genes are TRBV4-1 and TRBJ2-1; TRBD2 matches 7 bases. J lost 9 bases, V lost 5 bases, and 13 bases had no gene match. Germline V gene sequence: CDR1 MGHRA, CDR2 YSYEKL. The CDR3 has 15 residues. Here the CDR3 reads CASSEIGGRRVEQFF. The CDR3, as DNA: TGCGCCAGCAGCGAAATAGGCGGGAGAAGGGTTGAGCAGTTCTTC.

The chain employs TRBV11-2 and TRBJ2-7, with a weak D call TRBD2 (5 bases). The CDR3 runs 17 residues. Trimming cost V 7 bases and J 0 bases, with 22 bases left between them. CDR1 SGHAT and CDR2 FQNNGV come from the germline V gene. The CDR3 loop is CASNARGAFVSSYEQYF. In DNA, the CDR3 is TGTGCCAGCAACGCCCGGGGAGCGTTCGTAAGCTCCTACGAGCAGTACTTC.

The rearrangement links TRBV7-2 to TRBJ2-7; TRBD1 matches 8 bases. From germline, CDR1 is SGHTA and CDR2 FQGNSA. The J segment lost 4 bases and the V segment lost 2 bases, leaving 10 bases of the junction unmatched. The CDR3 has 16 residues. CDR3 amino acids: CASSLPRQGNWYEQYF. The CDR3 nucleotides are TGTGCCAGCAGCTTACCAAGACAGGGGAATTGGTACGAGCAGTACTTC.

This clonotype has a handful of counts. The chain carries TRBV12-3 or TRBV12-4 and TRBJ2-5; D tentatively reads TRBD1 or TRBD2 (5 bases each). Between the trimmed V and J ends, which lost 6 bases and 4 bases, there was a span of 18 bases. The CDR3 has 15 residues. The CDR3 reads CASRRDGARGETQYF. Here the CDR3 DNA reads TGTGCCAGCAGGCGAGACGGGGCAAGGGGAGAGACCCAGTACTTC.

The chain combines TRBV29-1 with TRBJ2-5; D perhaps matches TRBD2 (6 bases). Germline assignment: CDR1 SQVTM and CDR2 ANQGSEA. Trimming took off 2 bases at V and 5 bases at J, with 12 bases between the two ends. This CDR3 is 13 amino acids long. The CDR3 DNA reads as TGCAGCGTTGAATGGGCGGGGCGGGAGACCCAGTACTTC. This translates into CSVEWAGRETQYF.

The count of this clonotype is one. The chain is built from TRBV4-1 and TRBJ2-7, with D perhaps matching TRBD1 (5 bases). With 0 bases removed from V and 5 bases from J, the gap between germline ends came to 20 bases. The CDR3 runs to 17 residues. The germline gives CDR1 MGHRA, CDR2 YSYEKL. CDR3 protein: CASSQDPAAGQVNEQYF. For the CDR3, the DNA is TGCGCCAGCAGCCAAGATCCGGCGGCAGGGCAGGTCAACGAGCAGTACTTC.

This clonotype was seen repeatedly, ten times or more. This chain connects TRBV7-6 to TRBJ2-5, with D possibly TRBD2 on 5 matching bases. CDR3 length equals 14 residues. CDR1 is SGHVS and CDR2 is FNYEAQ in the germline V gene. V was cut by 5 bases and J by 4 bases, with 14 bases left in between. The CDR3 loop reads CASSQRSGSETQYF. The CDR3 DNA follows: TGTGCCAGCAGCCAGAGGTCGGGGTCAGAGACCCAGTACTTC.

This clonotype was found a few times. V and J are TRBV5-1 and TRBJ1-1, with D hard to call. Trimming stripped 0 bases from V and 4 bases from J, with 16 bases between. There are 16 residues in the CDR3. Germline CDR1 and CDR2: SGHRS and YFSETQ. The CDR3 reads CASSLVAGSSSTEAFF. CDR3 nucleotide sequence: TGCGCCAGCAGCTTGGTTGCCGGAAGTTCGAGCACTGAAGCTTTCTTT.

The genes are TRBV20-1 and TRBJ2-7; D remains ambiguous. Trimming shortened V by 3 bases and J by 0 bases, and 12 bases separated the two germline ends. There are 14 residues in the CDR3. Germline CDR1 DFQATT, CDR2 SNEGSKA (reference sequence). CDR3 in DNA: TGCAGTGCTAGCGGCTACAGTAGCTCCTACGAGCAGTACTTC. Translating gives CSASGYSSSYEQYF.

The chain links TRBV10-1 to TRBJ2-7, with 7 nucleotides matching TRBD1. Trimming cost V 8 bases and J 12 bases; bases outside gene matches: 10. CDR1 and CDR2 (germline): WNHNN, SYGVQD (reference sequence). The CDR3 covers 11 residues. The CDR3 sequence is CASVQGVLLYF. The CDR3 bases are TGCGCCAGCGTTCAGGGGGTTCTCCTGTACTTC.

This clonotype was detected only once. The gene calls are TRBV11-2 and TRBJ1-1; D may be TRBD1 (5 bases). The V end lost 4 bases, the J end lost 7 bases, and 10 bases lay between the germline ends. Germline loops: CDR1 SGHAT, CDR2 FQNNGV. The CDR3 loop spans 12 amino acids. As DNA, the CDR3 is TGTGCCAGCAGCTCCGCAGGGAGTGAAGCTTTCTTT. Amino acid sequence: CASSSAGSEAFF.

J is TRBJ2-5 and V is TRBV5-8; D call uncertain. Trimming shortened V by 1 base and J by 0 bases, and 7 bases separated the two germline ends. In germline, CDR1 is SGHTS, CDR2 YDEGEE. This CDR3 has 14 amino acids. The CDR3 loop reads CASSLWPYQETQYF. For the CDR3, the DNA is TGTGCCAGCAGCTTGTGGCCGTACCAAGAGACCCAGTACTTC. Drawing the rest from reference TRBV5-8 and TRBJ2-5, the complete variable domain is EAGVTQSPTHLIKTRGQQATLRCSPISGHTSVYWYQQALGLGLQFLLWYDEGEERNRGNFPPRFSGRQFPNYSSELNVNALELEDSALYLCASSLWPYQETQYFGPGTRLLVL.

In its sample, this clonotype was seen many times. One junction end does not reproduce the germline sequence, and a read error may be involved. This rearrangement joins TRBV5-1 to TRBJ2-1; 7 nucleotides agree with TRBD2. The CDR3 loop spans 15 amino acids. Germline CDR1 SGHRS, CDR2 YFSETQ. CDR3 coding DNA: TGTGCCAGCAGCTTAGGAACGGGAGGCTACAATGAGCAGTTCTTC. As protein: CASSLGTGGYNEQFF.

This clonotype was detected ten times or more. The chain uses TRBV27 and TRBJ2-5; D remains ambiguous. V shed 3 bases and J shed 2 bases, with 13 bases lying between them. The CDR3 sequence is 15 residues long. Germline V lookup: CDR1 MNHEY, CDR2 SMNVEV (reference sequence). CDR3 in amino acids: CASSFMAASQETQYF. The CDR3 region has the DNA TGTGCCAGCAGTTTCATGGCAGCATCACAAGAGACCCAGTACTTC.

The V and J genes are TRBV20-1 and TRBJ2-5, with 8 bases lining up with TRBD1. V lost 5 bases to trimming and J lost 2 bases; unmatched junction nucleotides: 4. The length of the CDR3 is 13 residues. Germline CDR1 reads DFQATT; CDR2 reads SNEGSKA (reference sequence). CDR3 nucleotides: TGCAGTGCTTCTCGACAGGGGCAAGAGACCCAGTACTTC. Protein: CSASRQGQETQYF.

In its sample, this clonotype was seen many times. The rearrangement links TRBV5-1 to TRBJ2-7; D may match TRBD1 or TRBD2 (6 bases each). This CDR3 has 17 residues. V lost 0 bases, J lost 3 bases, and 19 bases lay in between. Per the germline V gene, CDR1 is SGHRS and CDR2 is YFSETQ. Here the CDR3 DNA reads TGCGCCAGCAGCTTGGGGCCGGGGGCGCGCCGCTACTACGAGCAGTACTTC. It specifies CASSLGPGARRYYEQYF. The whole variable domain, remainder taken from reference TRBV5-1 and TRBJ2-7, is KAGVTQTPRYLIKTRGQQVTLSCSPISGHRSVSWYQQTPGQGLQFLFEYFSETQRNKGNFPGRFSGRQFSNSRSEMNVSTLELGDSALYLCASSLGPGARRYYEQYFGPGTRLTVT.

The rearrangement uses TRBV7-2 and TRBJ2-5; D is unresolved. Per germline, CDR1 SGHTA and CDR2 FQGNSA. Between the trimmed V and J ends, which lost 10 bases and 4 bases, there was a span of 19 bases. The CDR3 contains 14 residues. The CDR3 region is CATQPRRSGETQYF. The CDR3 nucleotides are TGTGCCACCCAGCCGAGAAGGAGTGGAGAGACCCAGTACTTC.

The chain couples TRBV6-1 to TRBJ2-7; 12 nucleotides agree with TRBD2. V shed 4 bases and J 7 bases; nucleotides not matched to a gene: 20. Germline CDR1 reads MNHNS; CDR2 reads SASEGT. The CDR3 length is 19 residues. The CDR3 DNA follows: TGTGCCAGCAGTGCCCGGGGACTAGCGGGCCATCATATCTCTCGAGAGCAGTACTTC. Protein product: CASSARGLAGHHISREQYF.

This clonotype appeared a few times. This chain uses TRBV5-1 with TRBJ2-7; D unclear. The V end was cut by 4 bases, the J end by 2 bases, with 10 bases between. Germline V gene lookup returns CDR1 SGHRS and CDR2 YFSETQ. This CDR3 region has 13 residues. CDR3 in amino acids: CASSAYAPYEQYF. The DNA of the CDR3 is TGCGCCAGCAGCGCATACGCCCCCTACGAGCAGTACTTC. The full variable domain, with the rest looked up from reference TRBV5-1 and TRBJ2-7, is KAGVTQTPRYLIKTRGQQVTLSCSPISGHRSVSWYQQTPGQGLQFLFEYFSETQRNKGNFPGRFSGRQFSNSRSEMNVSTLELGDSALYLCASSAYAPYEQYFGPGTRLTVT.

This clonotype has only a few counts. CDR3 sequence: CSARRGGGPGNEQFF. DNA for the CDR3: TGCAGTGCCAGGAGGGGAGGAGGTCCTGGCAATGAGCAGTTCTTC. The chain employs TRBV20-1 and TRBJ2-1; D might be TRBD2 (6 bases). The ends were cut back, 6 bases at V and 6 bases at J, with 21 bases in the middle. The germline gives CDR1 DFQATT, CDR2 SNEGSKA (reference sequence). The CDR3 covers 15 residues.

At least ten counts were recorded for this clonotype. The chain has TRBV12-3 or TRBV12-4 and TRBJ2-1; D not certain. Trimming took 3 bases from V and 9 from J, leaving 6 bases between them. The CDR3 loop spans 11 amino acids. The CDR3 region is CASSFWSEQFF. The DNA for the CDR3 is TGTGCCAGCAGTTTTTGGAGTGAGCAGTTCTTC.

The chain uses TRBV20-1 and TRBJ1-1, with D perhaps TRBD1 (5 bases). Trimming pared 3 bases from V and 5 bases from J, leaving 16 bases between. The V gene's germline CDR1 is DFQATT and CDR2 SNEGSKA (reference sequence). CDR3 size: 14 residues. DNA of the CDR3: TGCAGTGCTAGCTCGGGGGGGAGAGGGACTGAAGCTTTCTTT. It translates to CSASSGGRGTEAFF.

The V and J genes are TRBV15 and TRBJ2-3, with a weak D call TRBD1 (6 bases). Germline V gives CDR1 LNHNV, CDR2 YYDKDF (reference sequence). V lost 5 bases to trimming and J lost 5 bases, with 11 bases between them. The CDR3 is 13 amino acids. The CDR3 sequence is CATSPGTKDTQYF. The CDR3 DNA reads TGTGCCACCAGCCCGGGGACAAAAGATACGCAGTATTTT.